The 27 T cell receptor beta chains below all came from one sample that was sequenced in a study of T cell repertoires in cytomegalovirus infection (dated by TCRdb to between 2018 and 2020). The treatment or condition label corresponds to: in vitro stimulation with specific CMV peptide epitopes to enrich CMV-specific T cells. Their cognate antigens are unknown. These reads were obtained on an Illumina HiSeq 1500. In TCRdb, the public reads were trimmed at Q25 with fastp and aligned with MiXCR, with productive beta chains retained. Entries are consolidated by CDR3 protein sequence, retaining the most common genes and DNA. The sample yields some 800,000 distinct CDR3 sequences; about 27% were counted once. The ten biggest clones cover roughly 13% of the sample. Sequencing was performed on cultured CD8+ T cells from PBMCs, taken from culture after CMV antigen stimulation. The receptors were sampled from a human donor in good health (CMV status not recorded). Some clones in this sample may be carry-over from other donors' samples.

The chain couples TRBV2 to TRBJ1-2; 9 nucleotides match TRBD1. V gave up 3 bases and J gave up 10 bases; unmatched junction bases: 12. The germline V gene has CDR1 SNHLY and CDR2 FYNNEI. This CDR3 has 15 residues. The CDR3 sequence: CASSEEPQGAKDYTF. The CDR3 DNA sequence: TGTGCCAGCAGTGAGGAACCACAGGGGGCGAAGGACTACACCTTC.

The chain couples TRBV7-9 to TRBJ2-3, with D possibly being TRBD1 or TRBD2 (5 bases each). This CDR3 has 16 residues. Trimming removed 5 bases at V and 0 bases at J, with 15 bases between. CDR1 SEHNR and CDR2 FQNEAQ come from the germline V gene (reference sequence). The CDR3 DNA reads as TGTGCCAGCAGCCCACGAGAGGGGTCTAGCACAGATACGCAGTATTTT. Translation: CASSPREGSSTDTQYF.

The genes are TRBV19 and TRBJ2-5, with D maybe TRBD1 (5 bases). V lost 7 bases and J 2 bases, leaving 14 bases between the germline ends. CDR1 is LNHDA, CDR2 SQIVND, per germline (reference sequence). The CDR3 sequence is 14 residues long. CDR3 bases: TGTGCCAGTACCCAGGGCACCTTTCAAGAGACCCAGTACTTC. This translates into CASTQGTFQETQYF.

This clonotype was seen at least ten times. The genes are TRBV12-3 or TRBV12-4 and TRBJ2-1; perhaps TRBD1 as D (6 bases). V was shortened by 6 bases and J by 0 bases, with 12 bases between the two germline ends. The CDR3 is made up of 15 amino acids. The CDR3 region is CASSRTASSYNEQFF. CDR3 DNA: TGTGCCAGCAGCCGGACAGCAAGCTCCTACAATGAGCAGTTCTTC.

The chain employs TRBV7-9 and TRBJ2-1; TRBD2 agrees at 7 bases. The length of the CDR3 is 16 residues. Per the germline V gene, CDR1 is SEHNR and CDR2 is FQNEAQ (reference sequence). V lost 4 bases, J lost 2 bases, and 8 bases stayed unmatched. The DNA for the CDR3 is TGTGCCAGCAGCTACTCCACTAGCGTAGCCTACAATGAGCAGTTCTTC. Its protein is CASSYSTSVAYNEQFF.

This clonotype was picked up a small number of times. V is TRBV7-9 and J is TRBJ2-1; TRBD2 is a possible D gene (5 bases). V was clipped by 3 bases and J by 1 base, with 10 bases between them. Per the germline V gene, CDR1 is SEHNR and CDR2 is FQNEAQ (reference sequence). The CDR3 loop spans 15 amino acids. The chain's CDR3 is CASSFTGVSYNEQFF. The CDR3 DNA sequence: TGTGCCAGCAGCTTTACCGGGGTATCCTACAATGAGCAGTTCTTC.

The V and J genes are TRBV18 and TRBJ2-5; D uncertain. CDR1 and CDR2 from the germline V gene are KGHSH and LQKENI. The length of the CDR3 is 16 residues. V shed 0 bases and J shed 4 bases, with 15 bases lying between them. DNA for the CDR3: TGTGCCAGCTCACCACCCCCAGCCGAGAAGGGAGAGACCCAGTACTTC. Its translation is CASSPPPAEKGETQYF.

The table lists this clonotype with a few counts. This chain links TRBV7-9 with TRBJ2-3, with D maybe TRBD2 (6 bases). The V end was cut by 1 base, the J end by 2 bases, with 25 bases between. Germline V lookup: CDR1 SEHNR, CDR2 FQNEAQ (reference sequence). This CDR3 is built from 20 residues. Here the CDR3 DNA reads TGTGCCAGCAGCTTAGAGGCGGGGTTACCATTAAGGACCCCCACAGATACGCAGTATTTT. Residues: CASSLEAGLPLRTPTDTQYF. The full variable domain, in which reference TRBV7-9 and TRBJ2-3 provide the parts outside the CDR3, is DTGVSQNPRHKITKRGQNVTFRCDPISEHNRLYWYRQTLGQGPEFLTYFQNEAQLEKSRLLSDRFSAERPKGSFSTLEIQRTEQGDSAMYLCASSLEAGLPLRTPTDTQYFGPGTRLTVL.

The rearrangement links TRBV6-5 to TRBJ2-1, with TRBD2 matching 13 bases. V gave up 0 bases and J gave up 0 bases; unmatched junction bases: 2. This CDR3 is built from 18 residues. CDR1 and CDR2 from the germline V gene are MNHEY and SVGAGI. This CDR3 reads CASSYSGTSGVSYNEQFF. Here the CDR3 DNA reads TGTGCCAGCAGTTACTCCGGGACTAGCGGGGTCTCCTACAATGAGCAGTTCTTC.

This clonotype was seen repeatedly, ten times or more. The V call is TRBV11-2, the J call TRBJ2-7; TRBD2 aligns across 8 bases. Germline values: CDR1 SGHAT, CDR2 FQNNGV. The ends lost 2 bases at V and 9 bases at J; junction bases unmatched: 9. This CDR3 comprises 14 residues. In DNA, the CDR3 is TGTGCCAGCAGCTTAACGGCGGGGGGAACGAGGCAGTACGTC. Translation gives CASSLTAGGTRQYV.

This chain uses TRBV6-6 with TRBJ2-7; D is perhaps TRBD1 or TRBD2 (5 bases each). Germline V gene lookup returns CDR1 MNHNY and CDR2 SVGAGI (reference sequence). V lost 6 bases to trimming and J lost 3 bases, with 12 bases between them. The CDR3 totals 13 residues. For the CDR3, the DNA is TGTGCCAGCAGCCGGGACCTGTACTACGAGCAGTACGTC. This translates into CASSRDLYYEQYV.

This sequence joins TRBV27 and TRBJ2-7, with 8 bases matching TRBD2. Unmatched junction bases numbered 4, after V lost 0 bases and J lost 3 bases. The CDR3 has 15 residues. Looked up from germline, CDR1 is MNHEY and CDR2 is SMNVEV (reference sequence). Here the CDR3 DNA reads TGTGCCAGCAGTTTATCCAGCGGGGGTCTCTACGAGCAGTACTTC. Translating it yields CASSLSSGGLYEQYF.

The V call is TRBV5-6, the J call TRBJ1-2; TRBD1 agrees at 8 bases. V was pared by 4 bases and J by 7 bases, with 6 bases of the junction left unmatched. This CDR3 has 13 residues. In germline, CDR1 is SGHDT, CDR2 YYEEEE. As DNA, the CDR3 is TGTGCCAGCAGCCCGGACAGGGTCTCTGGCTACACCTTC. It codes for CASSPDRVSGYTF.

Ten or more counts support this clonotype. The chain is built from TRBV7-6 and TRBJ2-7; D unresolved. The CDR3 extends over 16 amino acids. V lost 1 base and J 0 bases, leaving 13 bases between the germline ends. Looked up from germline, CDR1 is SGHVS and CDR2 is FNYEAQ. Here the CDR3 DNA reads TGTGCCAGCAGCTTAGGGGCGATAACGAGCTCCTACGAGCAGTACTTC. This translates into CASSLGAITSSYEQYF.

This clonotype was seen only a few times. The chain combines TRBV12-3 or TRBV12-4 with TRBJ2-2; TRBD1 matches 7 bases. The CDR3 is made up of 15 amino acids. V was pared by 7 bases and J by 0 bases, with 5 bases of the junction left unmatched. The DNA of the CDR3 is TGTGCCAGCACCCTAACAGGGGCGAACACCGGGGAGCTGTTTTTT. Its translation: CASTLTGANTGELFF.

The V gene is TRBV7-6, the J gene TRBJ1-1; tentative D call: TRBD1 (5 bases). This CDR3 has 15 amino acids. V lost 3 bases and J lost 1, with 12 bases in between. Germline lookup yields CDR1 SGHVS and CDR2 FNYEAQ. This chain's CDR3 is CASSLGVAGNTEAFF. CDR3 sequence (DNA): TGTGCCAGCAGCTTGGGGGTTGCTGGGAACACTGAAGCTTTCTTT.

There are many counts of this clonotype. The V and J genes are TRBV7-9 and TRBJ2-6; 11 bases line up with TRBD2. The germline V gene encodes CDR1 SEHNR and CDR2 FQNEAQ (reference sequence). V gave up 7 bases and J gave up 1 base; unmatched junction bases: 18. The CDR3 extends over 21 amino acids. The CDR3, as DNA: TGTGCCAGCATCACCCTTGTGGCTAGCGGGGGGTCGAGGTCTGGGGCCAACGTCCTGACTTTC. Translation gives CASITLVASGGSRSGANVLTF.

This clonotype has more than one count but fewer than ten. The V call is TRBV27, the J call TRBJ2-1; the match to TRBD1 covers 9 bases. The CDR3 covers 16 residues. J gave up 3 bases and V 0 bases, and 3 bases lay outside the gene matches. Per germline, CDR1 MNHEY and CDR2 SMNVEV (reference sequence). Here the CDR3 DNA reads TGTGCCAGCAGTTTATCACAGGGGGCAGTCTACAATGAGCAGTTCTTC. Protein product: CASSLSQGAVYNEQFF.

This chain links TRBV6-2 or TRBV6-3 with TRBJ2-7; D possibly uses TRBD1 or TRBD2 (5 bases each). Germline CDR1 and CDR2: MNHEY and SVGEGT. The ends were cut back, 5 bases at V and 6 bases at J, with 32 bases in the middle. The CDR3 runs 19 residues. CDR3 loop: CASSPSRFDMGEGVVEQYV. The CDR3 DNA follows: TGTGCCAGCAGTCCTTCGCGCTTCGACATGGGGGAAGGGGTTGTCGAGCAGTACGTC.

The chain joins TRBV7-9 to TRBJ2-2; perhaps TRBD1 as D (5 bases). Trimming removed 5 bases at V and 7 bases at J, with 20 bases between. There are 16 residues in the CDR3. CDR1 is SEHNR, CDR2 FQNEAQ, per germline (reference sequence). The CDR3 region has the DNA TGTGCCAGCAGCCAGGACATCGGTCTTATGGTCGGGGAGCTGTTTTTT. It is translated as CASSQDIGLMVGELFF. The full variable domain, completed using reference TRBV7-9 and TRBJ2-2, is DTGVSQNPRHKITKRGQNVTFRCDPISEHNRLYWYRQTLGQGPEFLTYFQNEAQLEKSRLLSDRFSAERPKGSFSTLEIQRTEQGDSAMYLCASSQDIGLMVGELFFGEGSRLTVL.

V gene TRBV13 combines with J gene TRBJ1-2; D is perhaps TRBD1 (5 bases). V lost 1 base and J lost 7, with 16 bases in between. The CDR3 consists of 15 residues. Per germline, CDR1 PRHDT and CDR2 FYEKMQ (reference sequence). CDR3 loop: CASSLARRGKVGYTF. The CDR3 DNA is TGTGCCAGCAGCTTAGCCCGGCGGGGGAAAGTTGGCTACACCTTC.

V gene TRBV6-2 or TRBV6-3 combines with J gene TRBJ1-3, with D maybe TRBD1 (5 bases). This CDR3 comprises 16 residues. V lost 2 bases and J lost 0, with 11 bases in between. CDR1 is MNHEY, CDR2 SVGEGT, per germline. Here the CDR3 DNA reads TGTGCCAGCAGTTACCTGGGACGAAACTCTGGAAACACCATATATTTT. It encodes CASSYLGRNSGNTIYF.

This clonotype was found once. The chain carries TRBV6-8 and TRBJ2-7, with D possibly being TRBD1 (5 bases). The CDR3 is 14 residues long. The V gene lost 2 bases and the J gene lost 6 bases, with 14 bases spanning the gap. Germline V CDR1 and CDR2: MNHGY, SAAAGT. CDR3: CASSYEQVESEQYV. For the CDR3, the DNA is TGTGCCAGCAGTTACGAACAGGTAGAATCCGAGCAGTACGTC.

The chain is built from TRBV7-8 and TRBJ2-3; the D gene is possibly TRBD2 (6 bases). Germline-derived CDR1 and CDR2 are SGHVS and FQNEAQ. The CDR3 is made up of 16 amino acids. V was shortened by 5 bases and J by 1 base, with 16 bases between the two germline ends. CDR3 bases: TGTGCCAGCAGCCCCTTTAGTAGCGGACGCACAGATACGCAGTATTTT. Translating it yields CASSPFSSGRTDTQYF.

This clonotype showed up just once. The chain employs TRBV14 and TRBJ2-5; no clear D gene. The CDR3 runs to 14 residues. From germline, CDR1 is SGHDN and CDR2 FVKESK. V lost 2 bases and J 4 bases, leaving 11 bases between the germline ends. The CDR3 sequence: CASSQWQTGETQYF. CDR3 nucleotide sequence: TGTGCCAGCAGCCAATGGCAGACGGGAGAGACCCAGTACTTC.

There are a few counts of this clonotype. The chain combines TRBV11-2 with TRBJ2-5; the D is unclear. The CDR3 is made up of 14 amino acids. Per the germline V gene, CDR1 is SGHAT and CDR2 is FQNNGV. V shed 3 bases and J shed 1 base, with 9 bases lying between them. The CDR3 here is CASSFETPQETQYF. The CDR3 DNA reads TGTGCCAGCAGCTTCGAAACACCCCAAGAGACCCAGTACTTC.

The gene calls are TRBV7-2 and TRBJ2-7; D may be TRBD1 or TRBD2 (5 bases each). V was shortened by 1 base and J by 6 bases, with 16 bases between the two germline ends. This CDR3 comprises 15 residues. Germline loops: CDR1 SGHTA, CDR2 FQGNSA. The CDR3 coding sequence is TGTGCCAGCAGCTTAGTTTTATGGGGGATCGGCGAGCAGTACGTC. Amino acid sequence: CASSLVLWGIGEQYV.